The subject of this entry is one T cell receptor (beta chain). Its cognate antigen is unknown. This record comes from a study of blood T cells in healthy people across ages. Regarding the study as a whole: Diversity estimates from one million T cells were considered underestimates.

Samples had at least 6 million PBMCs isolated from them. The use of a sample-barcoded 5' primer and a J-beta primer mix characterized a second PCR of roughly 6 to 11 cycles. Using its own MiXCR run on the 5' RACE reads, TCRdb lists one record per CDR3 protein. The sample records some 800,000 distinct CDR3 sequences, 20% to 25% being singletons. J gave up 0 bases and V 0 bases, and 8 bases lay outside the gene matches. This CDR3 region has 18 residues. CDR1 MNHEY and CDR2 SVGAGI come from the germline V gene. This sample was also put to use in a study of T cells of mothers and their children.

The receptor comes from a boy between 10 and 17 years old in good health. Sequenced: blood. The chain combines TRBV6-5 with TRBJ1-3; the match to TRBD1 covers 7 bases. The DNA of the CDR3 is TGTGCCAGCAGTTACTCGAGGGGGCCCCGACTCTCTGGAAACACCATATATTTT. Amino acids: CASSYSRGPRLSGNTIYF.